This entry lists 18 T cell receptor beta chains sequenced from one sample in a study of blood T cell repertoires in COVID-19. The assay was immunoSEQ multiplex PCR, and TCRdb's table has in-frame clones only and misses some. The data contain some 97,000 clones, approximately 81% of them singletons. The material sequenced was peripheral blood. The receptors originated from a human donor in a cohort sampled during active COVID-19.

DNA for the CDR3: TGTGCCAGCAGCGTAGCTTCGGGACAGAAAGAGACCCAGTACTTC. This encodes CASSVASGQKETQYF. The chain is built from TRBV9 and TRBJ2-5; TRBD1 agrees at 7 bases. Trimming took 0 bases from V and 3 from J; bases not matched to a gene: 5. The CDR3 runs 15 residues. Germline values: CDR1 SGDLS, CDR2 YYNGEE.

The CDR3 protein is CASSLPSSEAFF. In DNA form, the CDR3 reads TGCGCCAGCAGCTTGCCGAGTTCTGAAGCTTTCTTT. This chain uses TRBV5-1 with TRBJ1-1, with D unclear. Germline CDR1 is SGHRS and CDR2 is YFSETQ. CDR3 length equals 12 residues. Trimming removed 1 base at V and 6 bases at J, with 7 bases between. Together with reference TRBV5-1 and TRBJ1-1, the CDR3 gives the full variable domain: KAGVTQTPRYLIKTRGQQVTLSCSPISGHRSVSWYQQTPGQGLQFLFEYFSETQRNKGNFPGRFSGRQFSNSRSEMNVSTLELGDSALYLCASSLPSSEAFFGQGTRLTVV.

The rearrangement joins TRBV12-1 to TRBJ1-5. TRBV12-1 is labeled a pseudogene. This CDR3 region has 14 residues. The CDR3 DNA sequence: TGTGCCAGCAGCCTACGGACTCTGCATCAGCCCCAGCATTTT. It is translated as CASSLRTLHQPQHF.

The genes are TRBV4-3 and TRBJ1-1; TRBD1 is a possible D gene (5 bases). V lost 1 base and J 4 bases, leaving 10 bases between the germline ends. The CDR3 is made up of 14 amino acids. The germline CDR1 and CDR2 sequences are LGHNA and YSLEER. CDR3 sequence: CASSQVQGFTEAFF. For the CDR3, the DNA is TGCGCCAGCAGCCAAGTGCAGGGCTTCACTGAAGCTTTCTTT.

This clone has a single count. V is TRBV7-9 and J is TRBJ1-2; 10 bases are a match to TRBD1. V shed 1 base, J shed 7 bases, and the junction held 9 bases outside the gene matches. CDR1 SEHNR and CDR2 FQNEAQ come from the germline V gene (reference sequence). The CDR3 loop spans 16 amino acids. The CDR3 sequence is CASSLEGGQGWRGYTF. DNA of the CDR3: TGTGCCAGCAGCTTAGAGGGGGGACAGGGGTGGCGTGGCTACACCTTC.

The chain uses TRBV24-1 and TRBJ2-1; TRBD1 agrees at 9 bases. There are 16 residues in the CDR3. J lost 2 bases, V lost 2 bases, and 3 bases had no gene match. Germline V gene sequence: CDR1 KGHDR, CDR2 SFDVKD. The CDR3 reads CATSDSTGGTYNEQFF. CDR3 DNA sequence: TGTGCCACCAGTGATTCTACAGGGGGCACCTACAATGAGCAGTTCTTC.

This chain joins TRBV7-9 and TRBJ1-1, with a tentative D call TRBD1 (5 bases). V was trimmed by 2 bases and J by 1 base, leaving 8 bases between them. Germline values: CDR1 SEHNR, CDR2 FQNEAQ (reference sequence). The CDR3 is 14 amino acids. CDR3: CASSLTQANTEAFF. For the CDR3, the DNA is TGTGCCAGCAGCTTAACACAGGCGAACACTGAAGCTTTCTTT.

The V call is TRBV14, the J call TRBJ2-1, with 13 bases that match TRBD2. The germline gives CDR1 SGHDN, CDR2 FVKESK. Trimming took 3 bases from V and 10 from J; bases not matched to a gene: 0. The CDR3 spans 13 residues. The CDR3 loop is CASSQGLAGEQFF. The CDR3 nucleotides read TGTGCCAGCAGCCAGGGACTAGCGGGAGAGCAGTTCTTC.

This clone was detected only once. V gene TRBV15 combines with J gene TRBJ2-1, with TRBD2 matching over 8 bases. Trimming at V came to 6 bases and at J to 3 bases, leaving 7 bases not matched to a gene. The CDR3 sequence is 15 residues long. Germline V gives CDR1 LNHNV, CDR2 YYDKDF (reference sequence). The CDR3 nucleotides read TGTGCCACCAGTCGGGGGCGGGGGGACTACAATGAGCAGTTCTTC. Its translation: CATSRGRGDYNEQFF.

V gene TRBV5-1 combines with J gene TRBJ2-7; D ambiguous. From germline, CDR1 is SGHRS and CDR2 YFSETQ. Trimming shortened V by 4 bases and J by 3 bases, and 11 bases separated the two germline ends. CDR3 size: 13 residues. CDR3 coding DNA: TGCGCCAGCAGCGTGGACGGTGACTACGAGCAGTACTTC. It encodes CASSVDGDYEQYF.

The V and J genes are TRBV5-1 and TRBJ2-6, with TRBD1 matching 8 bases. The junction had 6 bases not matched to a gene; V was cut back by 2 bases and J by 2 bases. Germline lookup yields CDR1 SGHRS and CDR2 YFSETQ. The CDR3 is 17 amino acids. The DNA of the CDR3 is TGCGCCAGCAGCTTACAGGGGGGACAGGCTGGGGCCAACGTCCTGACTTTC. Protein: CASSLQGGQAGANVLTF.

CDR3 sequence: CASSVGRGETQYF. For the CDR3, the DNA is TGTGCCAGCAGCGTAGGTAGGGGAGAGACCCAGTACTTC. This sequence joins TRBV9 and TRBJ2-5; tentatively, D is TRBD1 (5 bases). Germline V gives CDR1 SGDLS, CDR2 YYNGEE. With 0 bases removed from V and 4 bases from J, the gap between germline ends came to 7 bases. CDR3 length: 13 residues.

This chain's CDR3 is CASSLTGETYSNQPQHF. The CDR3 region has the DNA TGTGCCAGCAGCTTGACAGGAGAAACTTATAGCAATCAGCCCCAGCATTTT. The gene calls are TRBV5-6 and TRBJ1-5, with TRBD1 as a possible D gene (5 bases). Trimming cost V 1 base and J 0 bases, with 14 bases left between them. Germline V gene lookup returns CDR1 SGHDT and CDR2 YYEEEE. This CDR3 region has 17 residues.

The CDR3 loop reads CASSIGFSQGVIYNQPQHF. The CDR3 nucleotides read TGTGCCAGTAGTATAGGCTTTTCACAGGGAGTCATATACAATCAGCCCCAGCATTTT. V gene TRBV19 combines with J gene TRBJ1-5; TRBD1 might be the D (6 bases). The V and J ends lost 1 base and 3 bases respectively, with 22 bases between them. CDR1 and CDR2 (germline): LNHDA, SQIVND (reference sequence). The CDR3 has 19 residues.

This clone has a handful of counts. The chain links TRBV7-9 to TRBJ2-2, with 15 bases aligning to TRBD2. The CDR3 extends over 16 amino acids. The V gene's germline CDR1 is SEHNR and CDR2 FQNEAQ (reference sequence). The J segment lost 4 bases and the V segment lost 3 bases, leaving 0 bases of the junction unmatched. The CDR3: CASSLGLAGGTGELFF. The CDR3 DNA sequence: TGTGCCAGCAGCTTGGGACTAGCGGGAGGCACCGGGGAGCTGTTTTTT.

The J gene is TRBJ2-7, the V gene TRBV6-5, with 7 bases identical to TRBD2. Looked up from germline, CDR1 is MNHEY and CDR2 is SVGAGI. The length of the CDR3 is 13 residues. After removal of 8 bases from V and 0 bases from J, the junction contained 4 bases not matched to a gene. The CDR3 DNA sequence: TGTGCCAGCTGGGAGGGGAGCTCCTACGAGCAGTACTTC. This gives the protein CASWEGSSYEQYF.

V is TRBV11-2 and J is TRBJ2-7, with TRBD2 identical over 10 bases. This CDR3 comprises 16 residues. V lost 1 base to trimming and J lost 4 bases; unmatched junction nucleotides: 7. Germline CDR1 and CDR2: SGHAT and FQNNGV. The CDR3 loop is CASSLGTSGIGYEQYF. In nucleotides, the CDR3 is TGTGCCAGCAGCTTAGGTACTAGCGGGATCGGTTACGAGCAGTACTTC.

The rearrangement uses TRBV5-4 and TRBJ2-5, with 10 nucleotides matching TRBD2. V trimming: 0 bases; J trimming: 5 bases; junction bases outside the gene matches: 10. From germline, CDR1 is SGHNT and CDR2 YYREEE (reference sequence). CDR3 length equals 17 residues. This CDR3 is CASSLAYSSGRSETQYF. DNA for the CDR3: TGTGCCAGCAGCTTGGCGTATTCTAGCGGGAGAAGCGAGACCCAGTACTTC.